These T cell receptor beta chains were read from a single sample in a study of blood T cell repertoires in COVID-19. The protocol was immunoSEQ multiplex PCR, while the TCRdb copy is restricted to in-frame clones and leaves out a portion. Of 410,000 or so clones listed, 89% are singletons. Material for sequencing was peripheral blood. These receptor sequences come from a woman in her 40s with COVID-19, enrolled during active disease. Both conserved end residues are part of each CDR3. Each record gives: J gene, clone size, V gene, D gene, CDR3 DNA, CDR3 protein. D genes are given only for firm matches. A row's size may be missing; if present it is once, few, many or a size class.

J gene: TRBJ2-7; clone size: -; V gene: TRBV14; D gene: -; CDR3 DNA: TGTGCCAGCAGCCAGAATTCCCCAGCGACTCCCCTATACGAGCAGTACTTC; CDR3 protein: CASSQNSPATPLYEQYF
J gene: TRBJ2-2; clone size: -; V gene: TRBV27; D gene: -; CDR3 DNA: TGTGCCAGCAGTTTATACCCAGGGGTAGGTCCCGGGGAGCTGTTTTTT; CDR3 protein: CASSLYPGVGPGELFF
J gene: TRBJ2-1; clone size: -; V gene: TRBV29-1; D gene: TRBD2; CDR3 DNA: TGCAGCGTTGTTTTGTGGCGGGGGGGCCGGAATGAGCAGTTCTTC; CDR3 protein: CSVVLWRGGRNEQFF
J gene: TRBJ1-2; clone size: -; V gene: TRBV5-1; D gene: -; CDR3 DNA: TGCGCCAGCAGCTTGGACGGGGGGCCCCCGTATGGCTACACCTTC; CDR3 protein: CASSLDGGPPYGYTF
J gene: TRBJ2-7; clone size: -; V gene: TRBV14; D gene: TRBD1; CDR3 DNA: TGTGCCAGCATGGGAACCGGGACAGGGTCCTACGAGCAGTACTTC; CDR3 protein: CASMGTGTGSYEQYF
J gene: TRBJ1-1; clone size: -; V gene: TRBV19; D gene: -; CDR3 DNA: TGTGCCAGTAGTTTCACCCTGGGCGCTGAAGCTTTCTTT; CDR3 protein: CASSFTLGAEAFF
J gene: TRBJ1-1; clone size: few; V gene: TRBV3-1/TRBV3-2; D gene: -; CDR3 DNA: TGTGCCAGCTCGGCGGTCATGCTCCACACTGAAGCTTTCTTT; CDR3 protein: CASSAVMLHTEAFF
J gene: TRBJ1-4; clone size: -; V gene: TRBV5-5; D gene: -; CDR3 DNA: TGTGCCAGCAGCTTGGGTTTGGGGGCCGTAAATGAAAAACTGTTTTTT; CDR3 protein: CASSLGLGAVNEKLFF
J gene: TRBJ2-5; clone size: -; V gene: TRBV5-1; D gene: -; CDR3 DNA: TGCGCCAGCAGTCCTAGCTTGGTAGAGACCCAGTACTTC; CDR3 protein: CASSPSLVETQYF
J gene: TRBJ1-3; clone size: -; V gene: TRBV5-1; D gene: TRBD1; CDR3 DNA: TGCGCCAGCAGCTCACAGGGGACTGGAAACACCATATATTTT; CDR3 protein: CASSSQGTGNTIYF
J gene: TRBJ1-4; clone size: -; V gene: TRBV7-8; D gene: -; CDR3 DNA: TGTGCCAGCACCCTCCGACAGGCCTCTAATGAAAAACTGTTTTTT; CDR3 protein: CASTLRQASNEKLFF
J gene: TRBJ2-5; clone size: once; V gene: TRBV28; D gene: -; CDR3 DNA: TGTGCCAGCAGTTCTAGGCCTCCGACCCAGTACTTC; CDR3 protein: CASSSRPPTQYF
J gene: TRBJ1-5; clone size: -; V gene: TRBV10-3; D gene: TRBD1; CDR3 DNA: TGTGCCATCAGTGAGGGGAGGGACAGGGCCGGACAGCCCCAGCATTTT; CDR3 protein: CAISEGRDRAGQPQHF
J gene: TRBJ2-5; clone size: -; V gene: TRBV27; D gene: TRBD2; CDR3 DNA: TGTGCCAGCAGTTTATCGCGTGGACTAGCGGCCAATCGGGAGACCCAGTACTTC; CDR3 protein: CASSLSRGLAANRETQYF
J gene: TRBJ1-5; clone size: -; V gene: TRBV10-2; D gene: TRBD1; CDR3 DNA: TGCGCCAGCAGTGACTTACAGGGGGCAACTCAGCCCCAGCATTTT; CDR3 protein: CASSDLQGATQPQHF
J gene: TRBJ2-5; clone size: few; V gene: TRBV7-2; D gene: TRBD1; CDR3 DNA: TGTGCCAGCAGCCCAGACAGGGGAAGGGCAGAGACCCAGTACTTC; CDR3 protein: CASSPDRGRAETQYF
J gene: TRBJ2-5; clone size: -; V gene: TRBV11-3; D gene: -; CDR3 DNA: TGTGCCAGCAGCTTAGGCGATTTGACAGGTCAAGAGACCCAGTACTTC; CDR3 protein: CASSLGDLTGQETQYF
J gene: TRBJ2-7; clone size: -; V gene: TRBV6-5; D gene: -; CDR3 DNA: TGTGCCAGCACCCCAGGGGCGGGCTACGAGCAGTACTTC; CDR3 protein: CASTPGAGYEQYF
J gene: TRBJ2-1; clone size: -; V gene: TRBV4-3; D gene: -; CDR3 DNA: TGCGCCAGCAGCCAACTAGCGATGAACTTACGACGGCAGTTCTTC; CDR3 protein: CASSQLAMNLRRQFF
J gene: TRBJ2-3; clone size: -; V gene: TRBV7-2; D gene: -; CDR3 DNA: TGTGCCAGCAGTCCCCTCCAGCGGCTTACAGATACGCAGTATTTT; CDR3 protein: CASSPLQRLTDTQYF
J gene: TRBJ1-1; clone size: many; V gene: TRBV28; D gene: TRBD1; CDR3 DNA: TGTGCCAGCAGCTTCCCCGGACAGGGGGTGGGTGAAGCTTTCTTT; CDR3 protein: CASSFPGQGVGEAFF
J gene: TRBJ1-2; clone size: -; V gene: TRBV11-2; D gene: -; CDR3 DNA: TGTGCCAGCAGCGCTAGGGCACAGGCCTATGGCTACACCTTC; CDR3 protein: CASSARAQAYGYTF
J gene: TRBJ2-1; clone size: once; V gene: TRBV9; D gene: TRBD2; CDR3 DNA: TGTGCCAGCAGCCCCCCGGGACTAGCGGGAGGGTACTCCTACAATGAGCAGTTCTTC; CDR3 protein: CASSPPGLAGGYSYNEQFF
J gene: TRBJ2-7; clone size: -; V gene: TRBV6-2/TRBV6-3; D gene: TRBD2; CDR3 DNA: TGTGCCAGCAGTTACTCCGAGACTAGCGACGAGCAGTACTTC; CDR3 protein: CASSYSETSDEQYF